These T cell receptor beta chains were read from a single sample in a study of T cell responses to AZD1222 COVID-19 vaccine. Clones were read by immunoSEQ multiplex PCR, and TCRdb kept only the in-frame ones, dropping some. The sample yields tens of thousands of clones, roughly 89% seen once. Source: peripheral blood, taken on day 0 of AZD1222 vaccination. The receptors were gathered from an adult in good health. The CDR3 runs from the conserved cysteine through the conserved F or W. A D gene is named only where the DNA matches it firmly. Size is stated for part of the rows, as once, few or many counts, or as a class when the clone is expanded.

TRBJ1-6,.,few,TRBV4-1,CASSLQPEGRNSPLHF,TGCGCCAGCAGCCTCCAACCCGAAGGTAGAAATTCACCCCTCCACTTT
TRBJ1-2,.,.,TRBV20-1,CSASDRDGGGYYGYTF,TGCAGTGCTAGTGACCGGGACGGAGGGGGTTACTATGGCTACACCTTC
TRBJ1-4,.,.,TRBV13,CASSFTAGPNEKLFF,TGTGCCAGCAGCTTTACCGCCGGACCTAATGAAAAACTGTTTTTT
TRBJ2-7,.,.,TRBV6-5,CASSPHPPEQYF,TGTGCCAGCAGCCCCCATCCCCCCGAGCAGTACTTC
TRBJ2-5,.,.,TRBV18,CASSPPGQGQETQYF,TGTGCCAGCTCACCACCGGGGCAGGGGCAAGAGACCCAGTACTTC
TRBJ1-5,TRBD1,few,TRBV7-9,CASSPQGNQPQHF,TGTGCCAGCAGCCCACAGGGGAATCAGCCCCAGCATTTT
TRBJ2-7,.,.,TRBV29-1,CSVATGSPYEQYF,TGCAGCGTGGCTACAGGGTCCCCCTACGAGCAGTACTTC
TRBJ2-7,.,.,TRBV5-1,CASSLVYEQYF,TGCGCCAGCAGCTTGGTGTACGAGCAGTACTTC
TRBJ1-1,TRBD1,.,TRBV5-4,CASSFGTGGLGTEAFF,TGTGCCAGCAGCTTCGGGACAGGGGGCCTGGGCACTGAAGCTTTCTTT
TRBJ1-6,.,.,TRBV18,CASSPSGWSTLVEPLHF,TGTGCCAGCTCACCATCCGGGTGGTCGACTTTGGTCGAACCCCTCCACTTT
TRBJ2-3,.,.,TRBV3-1/TRBV3-2,CASSPGRGTDTQYF,TGTGCCAGCAGCCCGGGACGGGGCACAGATACGCAGTATTTT
TRBJ2-3,.,few,TRBV29-1,CSVVGGATDTQYF,TGCAGCGTTGTTGGGGGGGCCACAGATACGCAGTATTTT
TRBJ1-3,TRBD1,.,TRBV12-5,CASGLVLDRVSSGNTIYF,TGTGCTAGTGGTTTGGTACTTGACAGGGTGAGCTCTGGAAACACCATATATTTT
TRBJ2-3,.,.,TRBV5-1,CASSYPIGSEGTDTQYF,TGCGCCAGCAGCTACCCCATAGGGTCCGAGGGCACAGATACGCAGTATTTT
TRBJ2-5,.,.,TRBV30,CAWSVSLETQYF,TGTGCCTGGAGTGTGAGCCTAGAGACCCAGTACTTC
TRBJ2-7,.,.,TRBV6-2/TRBV6-3,CASSVTGDPYEQYF,TGTGCCAGCAGCGTGACGGGAGACCCCTACGAGCAGTACTTC
TRBJ1-2,.,few,TRBV27,CASKLSLGGGGYTF,TGTGCCAGCAAATTATCGCTCGGGGGTGGGGGCTACACCTTC
TRBJ2-3,TRBD1,.,TRBV2,CASSDEGAKSTDTQYF,TGTGCCAGCAGTGATGAGGGGGCTAAAAGCACAGATACGCAGTATTTT
TRBJ2-7,.,.,TRBV2,CASSENGNEQYF,TGTGCCAGCAGTGAAAATGGAAACGAGCAGTACTTC
TRBJ1-2,.,.,TRBV11-2,CASSPTGLRYGYTF,TGTGCCAGCAGCCCCACAGGGCTCCGCTATGGCTACACCTTC
TRBJ1-2,.,.,TRBV28,CASTPGAGYGYTF,TGTGCCAGCACCCCGGGGGCAGGCTATGGCTACACCTTC
TRBJ1-1,.,.,TRBV7-3,CASSFSRNTEAFF,TGTGCCAGCAGCTTTAGCAGGAACACTGAAGCTTTCTTT
TRBJ2-1,TRBD1,.,TRBV13,CASSPPTGPGNEQFF,TGTGCCAGCAGCCCACCGACAGGGCCGGGAAATGAGCAGTTCTTC
TRBJ2-3,.,.,TRBV11-3,CASSLGGRGSTDTQYF,TGTGCCAGCAGCTTAGGTGGCAGGGGTTCGACAGATACGCAGTATTTT
TRBJ1-4,.,.,TRBV6-5,CASRANEKLFF,TGTGCCAGTAGGGCAAATGAAAAACTGTTTTTT
TRBJ1-1,.,.,TRBV15,CATSRDLGRDTEAFF,TGTGCCACCAGCAGAGATCTGGGGCGAGACACTGAAGCTTTCTTT
TRBJ1-4,TRBD1,few,TRBV25-1,CASRQGTEKLFF,TGTGCCAGCCGACAGGGGACTGAAAAACTGTTTTTT
TRBJ2-7,.,once,TRBV7-3,CASSSGPSYEQYF,TGTGCCAGCAGCTCCGGACCTAGCTACGAGCAGTACTTC
TRBJ1-6,.,.,TRBV9,CASSPREGVSSPLHF,TGTGCCAGCAGCCCCCGGGAGGGTGTAAGTTCACCCCTCCACTTT